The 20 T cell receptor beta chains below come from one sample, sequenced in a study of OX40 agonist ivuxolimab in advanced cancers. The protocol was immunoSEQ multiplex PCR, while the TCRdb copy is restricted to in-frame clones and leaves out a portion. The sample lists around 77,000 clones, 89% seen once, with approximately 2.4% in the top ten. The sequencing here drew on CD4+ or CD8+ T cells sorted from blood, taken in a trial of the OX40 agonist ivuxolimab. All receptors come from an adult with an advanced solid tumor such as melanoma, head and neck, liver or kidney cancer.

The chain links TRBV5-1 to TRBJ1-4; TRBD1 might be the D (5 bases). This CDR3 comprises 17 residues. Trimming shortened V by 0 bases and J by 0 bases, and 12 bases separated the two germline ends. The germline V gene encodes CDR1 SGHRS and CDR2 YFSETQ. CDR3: CASSLGGGPATNEKLFF. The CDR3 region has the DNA TGCGCCAGCAGCTTGGGTGGGGGACCCGCAACTAATGAAAAACTGTTTTTT.

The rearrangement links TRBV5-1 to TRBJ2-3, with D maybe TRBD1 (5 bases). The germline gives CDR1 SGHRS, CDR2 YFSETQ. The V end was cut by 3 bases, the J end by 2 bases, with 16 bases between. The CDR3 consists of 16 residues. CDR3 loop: CASSSIPDSHTDTQYF. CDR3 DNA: TGCGCCAGCAGCTCCATTCCCGACAGTCACACAGATACGCAGTATTTT.

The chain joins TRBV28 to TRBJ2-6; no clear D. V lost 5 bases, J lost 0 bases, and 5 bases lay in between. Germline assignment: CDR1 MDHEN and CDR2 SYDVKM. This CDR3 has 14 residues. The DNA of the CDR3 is TGTGCCAGCAGTCCCCCCTCTGGGGCCAACGTCCTGACTTTC. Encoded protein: CASSPPSGANVLTF.

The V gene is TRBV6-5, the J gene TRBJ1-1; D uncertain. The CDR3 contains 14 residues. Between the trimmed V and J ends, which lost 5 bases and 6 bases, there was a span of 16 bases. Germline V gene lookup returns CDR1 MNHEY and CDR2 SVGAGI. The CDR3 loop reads CASSVTKDGAEAFF. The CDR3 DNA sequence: TGTGCCAGCAGTGTGACAAAGGATGGCGCTGAAGCTTTCTTT.

CDR3 residues: CASSLAGQNGGYTF. Written as DNA, the CDR3 is TGTGCCAGCAGCTTAGCCGGACAGAATGGAGGCTACACCTTC. This rearrangement joins TRBV7-2 to TRBJ1-2, with D maybe TRBD1 (6 bases). The CDR3 contains 14 residues. CDR1 and CDR2 (germline): SGHTA, FQGNSA. Trimming stripped 0 bases from V and 8 bases from J, with 13 bases between.

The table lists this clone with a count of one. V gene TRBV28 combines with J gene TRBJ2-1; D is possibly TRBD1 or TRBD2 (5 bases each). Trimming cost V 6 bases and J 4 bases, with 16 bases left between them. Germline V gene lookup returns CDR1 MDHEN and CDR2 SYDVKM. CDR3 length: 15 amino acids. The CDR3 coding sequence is TGTGCCAGCAGCACTTCCGGGACGGCATACAATGAGCAGTTCTTC. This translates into CASSTSGTAYNEQFF.

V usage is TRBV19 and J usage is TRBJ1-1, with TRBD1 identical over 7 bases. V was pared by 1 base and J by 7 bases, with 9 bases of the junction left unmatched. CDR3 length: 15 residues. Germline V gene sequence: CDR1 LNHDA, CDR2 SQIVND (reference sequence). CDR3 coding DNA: TGTGCCAGTAGTATAGGTTGGGACAGAAATTATGAAGCTTTCTTT. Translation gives CASSIGWDRNYEAFF.

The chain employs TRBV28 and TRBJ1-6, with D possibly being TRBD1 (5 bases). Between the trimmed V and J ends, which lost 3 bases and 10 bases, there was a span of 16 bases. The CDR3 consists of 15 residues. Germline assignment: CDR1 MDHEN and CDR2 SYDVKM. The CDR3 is CASSLTQGSYSPLHF. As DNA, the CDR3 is TGTGCCAGCAGTTTGACCCAGGGATCTTACTCACCCCTCCACTTT.

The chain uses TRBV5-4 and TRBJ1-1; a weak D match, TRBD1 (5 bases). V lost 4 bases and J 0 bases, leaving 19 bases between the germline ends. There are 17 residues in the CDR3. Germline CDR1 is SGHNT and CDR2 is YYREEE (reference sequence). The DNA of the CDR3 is TGTGCCAGCAGCCCGGGTGGCCAGGGCGGTTTGAACACTGAAGCTTTCTTT. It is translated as CASSPGGQGGLNTEAFF.

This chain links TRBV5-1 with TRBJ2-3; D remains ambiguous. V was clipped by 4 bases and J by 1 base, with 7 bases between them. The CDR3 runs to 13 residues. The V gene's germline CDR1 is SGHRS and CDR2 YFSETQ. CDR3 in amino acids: CASSEQGTDTQYF. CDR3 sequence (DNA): TGCGCCAGCAGCGAACAAGGCACAGATACGCAGTATTTT.

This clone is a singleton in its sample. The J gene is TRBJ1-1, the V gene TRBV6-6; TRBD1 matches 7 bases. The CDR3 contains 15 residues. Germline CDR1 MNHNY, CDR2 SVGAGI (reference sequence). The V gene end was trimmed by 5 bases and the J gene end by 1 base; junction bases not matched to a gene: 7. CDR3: CASSPTGVGNTEAFF. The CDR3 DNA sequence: TGTGCCAGCAGTCCAACAGGGGTAGGGAACACTGAAGCTTTCTTT.

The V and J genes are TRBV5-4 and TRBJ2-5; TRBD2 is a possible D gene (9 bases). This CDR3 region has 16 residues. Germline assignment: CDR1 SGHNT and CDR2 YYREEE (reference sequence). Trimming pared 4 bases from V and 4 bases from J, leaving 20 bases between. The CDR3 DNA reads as TGTGCCAGCAGCCGGGCGGGGGGGACAGGTGGAGAGACCCAGTACTTC. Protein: CASSRAGGTGGETQYF.

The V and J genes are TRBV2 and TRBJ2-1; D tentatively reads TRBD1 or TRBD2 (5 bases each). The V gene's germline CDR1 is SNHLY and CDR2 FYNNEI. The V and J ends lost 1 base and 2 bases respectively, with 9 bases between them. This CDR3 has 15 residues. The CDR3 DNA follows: TGTGCCAGCAGTGAAGAAGTGGGGGCCTACAATGAGCAGTTCTTC. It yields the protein CASSEEVGAYNEQFF.

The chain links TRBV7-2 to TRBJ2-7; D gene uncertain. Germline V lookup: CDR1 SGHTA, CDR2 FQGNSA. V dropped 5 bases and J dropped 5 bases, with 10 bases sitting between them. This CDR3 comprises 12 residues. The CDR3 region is CASSPRSHEQYF. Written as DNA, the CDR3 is TGTGCCAGCAGCCCCCGTTCTCACGAGCAGTACTTC.

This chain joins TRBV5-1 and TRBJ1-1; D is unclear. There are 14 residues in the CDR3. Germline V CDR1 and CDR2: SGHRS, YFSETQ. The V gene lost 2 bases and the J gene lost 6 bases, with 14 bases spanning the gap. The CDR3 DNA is TGCGCCAGCAGCTTCCCCGGGAGCCGTCCTGAAGCTTTCTTT. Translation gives CASSFPGSRPEAFF.

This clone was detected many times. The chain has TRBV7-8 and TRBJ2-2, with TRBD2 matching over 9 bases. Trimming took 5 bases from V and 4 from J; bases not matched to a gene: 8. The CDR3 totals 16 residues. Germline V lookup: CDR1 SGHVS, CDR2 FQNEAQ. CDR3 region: CASSLRSGLATGELFF. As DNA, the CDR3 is TGTGCCAGCAGCCTCCGATCGGGACTAGCCACCGGGGAGCTGTTTTTT.

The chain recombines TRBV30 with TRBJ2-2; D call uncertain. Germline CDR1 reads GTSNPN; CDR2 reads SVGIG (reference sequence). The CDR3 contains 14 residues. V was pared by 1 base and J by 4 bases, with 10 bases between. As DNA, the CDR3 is TGTGCCTGGAGTGGGATTTCGGGCACCGGGGAGCTGTTTTTT. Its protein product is CAWSGISGTGELFF.

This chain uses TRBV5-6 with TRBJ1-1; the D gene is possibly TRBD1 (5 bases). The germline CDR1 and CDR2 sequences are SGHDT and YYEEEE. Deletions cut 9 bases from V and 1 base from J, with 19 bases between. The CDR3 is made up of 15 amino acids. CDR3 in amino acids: CATTDSDRPNTEAFF. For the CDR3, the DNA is TGTGCCACCACAGATTCTGACAGACCGAACACTGAAGCTTTCTTT.

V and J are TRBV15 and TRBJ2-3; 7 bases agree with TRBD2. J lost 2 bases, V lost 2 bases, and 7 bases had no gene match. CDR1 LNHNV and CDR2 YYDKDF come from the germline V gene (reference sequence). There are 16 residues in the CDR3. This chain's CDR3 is CATSRFSSGPTDTQYF. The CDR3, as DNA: TGTGCCACCAGCAGATTCTCTAGCGGACCCACAGATACGCAGTATTTT.

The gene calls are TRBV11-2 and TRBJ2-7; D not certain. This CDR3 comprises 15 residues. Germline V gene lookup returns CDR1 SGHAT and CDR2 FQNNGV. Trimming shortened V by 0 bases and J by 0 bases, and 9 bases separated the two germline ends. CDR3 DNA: TGTGCCAGCAGCTTAGAGGGCGGAGACTCCTACGAGCAGTACTTC. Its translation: CASSLEGGDSYEQYF. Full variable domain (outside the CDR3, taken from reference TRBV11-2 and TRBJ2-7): EAGVAQSPRYKIIEKRQSVAFWCNPISGHATLYWYQQILGQGPKLLIQFQNNGVVDDSQLPKDRFSAERLKGVDSTLKIQPAKLEDSAVYLCASSLEGGDSYEQYFGPGTRLTVT.